Listed below are T cell receptor beta chains from one sample, sequenced in a study of blood T cell repertoires in COVID-19. The table came from immunoSEQ multiplex PCR; TCRdb's copy has only in-frame clones and leaves some out. The sample has about 280,000 clones, around 90% seen once. Sequencing was carried out using PBMCs or T cells enriched from blood (not recorded which). The receptors shown here come from a woman aged 55-69 years in a cohort exposed to, infected with or recovered from COVID-19 (not recorded which). Both conserved end residues are part of each CDR3. Each record gives: V gene, D gene, CDR3 length, J gene, clone size, CDR3 DNA, CDR3 protein. A D gene is named only where the DNA matches it firmly. Size is omitted from some rows. Given values are once, few, many or a class for expanded clones.

TRBV7-7,TRBD2,14,TRBJ2-3,-,TGTGCTAGCAGCTTAGGGGCCGGGACTAGGACGCAGTATTTT,CASSLGAGTRTQYF
TRBV28,-,14,TRBJ1-4,-,TGTGCCAGCAGCCTCGGGGGGACTAGGGAAAAACTGTTTTTT,CASSLGGTREKLFF
TRBV5-1,TRBD2,15,TRBJ2-3,-,TGCGCCAGCAGCTTAATAGCGGGAGCAATAGATACGCAGTATTTT,CASSLIAGAIDTQYF
TRBV11-2,TRBD2,16,TRBJ2-1,-,TGTGCCAGCAGCCTACGCGGGAGGGCGACCTACAATGAGCAGTTCTTC,CASSLRGRATYNEQFF
TRBV27,TRBD2,16,TRBJ2-1,once,TGTGCCAGCAGTTTGGGTGGGAGGGCCCCCTACAATGAGCAGTTCTTC,CASSLGGRAPYNEQFF
TRBV5-1,TRBD1,15,TRBJ1-3,-,TGCGCCAGCAGCCAGGACAGGGTGGATGGAAACACCATATATTTT,CASSQDRVDGNTIYF
TRBV11-2,-,15,TRBJ2-3,-,TGTGCCAGCAGCTTAGACGGCGGGATGGGGGATACGCAGTATTTT,CASSLDGGMGDTQYF
TRBV3-1/TRBV3-2,-,14,TRBJ2-1,-,TGTGCCAGCAGCCACCCATTAGCATACAATGAGCAGTTCTTC,CASSHPLAYNEQFF
TRBV7-9,TRBD1,16,TRBJ1-2,-,TGTGCCAGCAGTCTTACCTCCGACAGGGGCGGGTATGGCTACACCTTC,CASSLTSDRGGYGYTF
TRBV7-9,TRBD1,15,TRBJ2-2,-,TGTGCCAGCAGCTTAGGACAGGGAAGGACCGGGGAGCTGTTTTTT,CASSLGQGRTGELFF
TRBV25-1,-,15,TRBJ1-4,-,TGTGCCAGCAGTGAAATGGGGGTCAGGGGAGAAAAACTGTTTTTT,CASSEMGVRGEKLFF
TRBV18,TRBD1,15,TRBJ2-7,-,TGTGCCAGCTCTCTCACCCCAGGGGGCGCGGACGAGCAGTACTTC,CASSLTPGGADEQYF